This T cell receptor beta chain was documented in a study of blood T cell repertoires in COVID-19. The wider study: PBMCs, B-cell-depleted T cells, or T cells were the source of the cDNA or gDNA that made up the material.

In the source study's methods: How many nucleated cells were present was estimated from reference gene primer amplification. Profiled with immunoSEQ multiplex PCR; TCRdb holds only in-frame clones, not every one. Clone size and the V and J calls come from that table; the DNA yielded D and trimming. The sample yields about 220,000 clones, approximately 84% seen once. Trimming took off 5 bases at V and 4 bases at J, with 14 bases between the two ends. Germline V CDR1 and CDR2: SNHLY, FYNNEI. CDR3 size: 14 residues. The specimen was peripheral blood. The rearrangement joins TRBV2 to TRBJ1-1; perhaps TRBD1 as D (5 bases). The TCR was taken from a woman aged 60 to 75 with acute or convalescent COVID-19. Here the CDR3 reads CASSTAGGVTEAFF. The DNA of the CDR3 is TGTGCCAGCAGTACAGCTGGAGGGGTCACTGAAGCTTTCTTT.